The 13 T cell receptor beta chains reported below all come from one sample, sequenced in a study of vaccination effects on CD4 cells after COVID-19. After expansion with viral peptide pools in the ViraFEST assay, antigen-specific CD4+ T cells were sequenced. Having been cultured for about 10 days, the cells underwent CD4+ T cell isolation. What these receptors recognize is not known. Only in-frame clones appear in the TCRdb table, and some are missing; sequencing was by immunoSEQ multiplex PCR. The sample contains about 61,000 clones, 81% of which appear only once. The sample was CD4+ T cells from PBMCs cultured with HCoV-229E spike peptides, taken before COVID-19 vaccination. The receptor source for this set is a human donor who received a COVID-19 vaccine.

V is TRBV7-3 and J is TRBJ2-1, with TRBD1 as a possible D gene (6 bases). Germline CDR1 reads SGHTA; CDR2 reads FQGTGA. This CDR3 region has 15 residues. The V end lost 2 bases, the J end lost 5 bases, and 13 bases lay between the germline ends. CDR3 region: CASSLEGQRHNEQFF. DNA for the CDR3: TGTGCCAGCAGCTTAGAAGGACAGAGACACAATGAGCAGTTCTTC.

The chain joins TRBV18 to TRBJ2-5; no reliable D call. The CDR3 covers 13 residues. Germline V CDR1 and CDR2: KGHSH, LQKENI. The germline V and J ends were trimmed by 6 bases and 5 bases, with 13 bases remaining between them. Here the CDR3 reads CASSPAIGETQYF. CDR3 coding DNA: TGTGCCAGCTCCCCCGCGATCGGGGAGACCCAGTACTTC.

This chain links TRBV5-1 with TRBJ2-5; 16 bases line up with TRBD2. The CDR3 extends over 17 amino acids. V shed 4 bases and J 5 bases; nucleotides not matched to a gene: 8. In germline, CDR1 is SGHRS, CDR2 YFSETQ. CDR3: CASSLGTSGGALETQYF. CDR3 bases: TGCGCCAGCAGCCTGGGGACTAGCGGGGGGGCCCTCGAGACCCAGTACTTC.

This clone was found once. The CDR3 spells CASSPSGGRNEKLFF. CDR3 bases: TGTGCCAGCAGCCCGAGCGGGGGACGGAACGAAAAACTGTTTTTT. This sequence joins TRBV3-1 (or the pseudogene TRBV3-2) and TRBJ1-4, with D possibly matching TRBD1 (5 bases). The V gene's germline CDR1 is LGHDT and CDR2 YNNKEL (reference sequence). V lost 4 bases to trimming and J lost 8 bases, with 17 bases between them. The CDR3 runs to 15 residues.

CDR3 amino acids: CASGQGRYTEAFF. The CDR3, as DNA: TGTGCTAGTGGCCAAGGACGGTACACTGAAGCTTTCTTT. This chain links TRBV12-5 with TRBJ1-1; D unclear. V shed 6 bases and J shed 3 bases, with 11 bases lying between them. CDR1 LGHNT and CDR2 FRNRAP come from the germline V gene. This CDR3 spans 13 amino acids.

This chain links TRBV19 with TRBJ1-5, with 7 positions matching TRBD1. CDR1 is LNHDA, CDR2 SQIVND, per germline (reference sequence). The J segment lost 3 bases and the V segment lost 5 bases, leaving 4 bases of the junction unmatched. The length of the CDR3 is 14 residues. Here the CDR3 reads CASSVTGDNQPQHF. CDR3 bases: TGTGCCAGTAGTGTCACAGGGGACAATCAGCCCCAGCATTTT.

V and J are TRBV5-1 and TRBJ1-4; no clear D. Germline values: CDR1 SGHRS, CDR2 YFSETQ. V was cut by 7 bases and J by 4 bases, with 17 bases left in between. The CDR3 extends over 15 amino acids. The CDR3 sequence is CASRRGMYSNEKLFF. For the CDR3, the DNA is TGCGCCAGCCGACGAGGGATGTACAGTAATGAAAAACTGTTTTTT. Filled out from reference TRBV5-1 and TRBJ1-4, the complete variable domain reads KAGVTQTPRYLIKTRGQQVTLSCSPISGHRSVSWYQQTPGQGLQFLFEYFSETQRNKGNFPGRFSGRQFSNSRSEMNVSTLELGDSALYLCASRRGMYSNEKLFFGSGTQLSVL.

J is TRBJ1-2 and V is TRBV4-2; D uncertain. The length of the CDR3 is 15 residues. Germline V gene data show CDR1 as LGHNA and CDR2 as YNFKEQ. Trimming stripped 4 bases from V and 0 bases from J, with 12 bases between. In DNA, the CDR3 is TGTGCCAGCAGCCCCAGACCCACCCCTAACTATGGCTACACCTTC. Translation: CASSPRPTPNYGYTF.

In this sample, this clone turned up once. The chain links TRBV6-1 to TRBJ1-2, with D possibly TRBD1 on 5 matching bases. V was shortened by 0 bases and J by 8 bases, with 13 bases between the two germline ends. Germline V CDR1 and CDR2: MNHNS, SASEGT. CDR3 length: 14 residues. CDR3 coding DNA: TGTGCCAGCAGTGAAGCCGGCTCGGGACCCGGCTACACCTTC. Protein product: CASSEAGSGPGYTF.

The gene calls are TRBV5-8 and TRBJ2-5, with D tentatively TRBD1 or TRBD2 (6 bases each). Germline V CDR1 and CDR2: SGHTS, YDEGEE. V lost 1 base, J lost 4 bases, and 14 bases lay in between. The CDR3 totals 15 residues. CDR3 amino acids: CASSLSWGAGETQYF. The CDR3 nucleotides read TGTGCCAGCAGCTTGAGTTGGGGGGCGGGAGAGACCCAGTACTTC.

In its sample, this clone was seen once. The chain links TRBV5-1 to TRBJ2-5; weak D call: TRBD2 (6 bases). CDR1 and CDR2 (germline): SGHRS, YFSETQ. V lost 8 bases and J lost 0, with 11 bases in between. CDR3 length: 13 amino acids. This CDR3 reads CASWAGNQETQYF. The CDR3 bases are TGCGCCAGTTGGGCGGGGAACCAAGAGACCCAGTACTTC.

The chain couples TRBV18 to TRBJ2-5; possible D gene TRBD1, 5 bases. Germline V gene lookup returns CDR1 KGHSH and CDR2 LQKENI. This CDR3 comprises 15 residues. V lost 3 bases and J 3 bases, leaving 14 bases between the germline ends. CDR3 amino acids: CASSPIGESKETQYF. The CDR3 coding sequence is TGTGCCAGCTCACCCATAGGGGAAAGCAAAGAGACCCAGTACTTC.

The V call is TRBV5-1, the J call TRBJ2-3, with D tentatively TRBD1 or TRBD2 (6 bases each). The germline gives CDR1 SGHRS, CDR2 YFSETQ. The CDR3 is 15 amino acids. The V end was cut by 3 bases, the J end by 1 base, with 12 bases between. The DNA of the CDR3 is TGCGCCAGCAGCTCCCGGGGGCTGGGCACAGATACGCAGTATTTT. It codes for CASSSRGLGTDTQYF.